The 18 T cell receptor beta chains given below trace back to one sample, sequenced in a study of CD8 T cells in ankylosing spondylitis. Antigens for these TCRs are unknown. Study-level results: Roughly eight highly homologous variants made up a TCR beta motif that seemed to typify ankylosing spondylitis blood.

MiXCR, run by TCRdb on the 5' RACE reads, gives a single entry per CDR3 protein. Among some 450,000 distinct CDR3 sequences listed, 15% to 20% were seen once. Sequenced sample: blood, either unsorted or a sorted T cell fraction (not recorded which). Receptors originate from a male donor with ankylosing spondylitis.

CDR3 amino acids: CASRKTSGQETQYF. CDR3 bases: TGTGCCAGCAGAAAAACTAGCGGCCAAGAGACCCAGTACTTC. The rearrangement uses TRBV7-9 and TRBJ2-5; 8 nucleotides agree with TRBD2. The ends lost 6 bases at V and 1 base at J; junction bases unmatched: 4. CDR3 length equals 14 residues. Germline V gene sequence: CDR1 SEHNR, CDR2 FQNEAQ (reference sequence).

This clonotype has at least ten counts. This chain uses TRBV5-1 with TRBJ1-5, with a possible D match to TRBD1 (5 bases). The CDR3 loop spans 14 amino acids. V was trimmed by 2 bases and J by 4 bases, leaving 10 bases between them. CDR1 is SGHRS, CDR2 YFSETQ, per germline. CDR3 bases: TGCGCCAGCAGCTTAAGAGGGGATAATCAGCCCCAGCATTTT. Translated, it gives CASSLRGDNQPQHF.

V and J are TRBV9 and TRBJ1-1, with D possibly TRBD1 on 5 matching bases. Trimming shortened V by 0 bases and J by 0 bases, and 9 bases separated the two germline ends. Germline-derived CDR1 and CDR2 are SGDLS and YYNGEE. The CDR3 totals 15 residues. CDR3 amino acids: CASSVGGPLNTEAFF. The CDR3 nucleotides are TGTGCCAGCAGCGTAGGGGGACCGTTGAACACTGAAGCTTTCTTT. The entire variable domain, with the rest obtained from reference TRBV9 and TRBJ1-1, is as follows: DSGVTQTPKHLITATGQRVTLRCSPRSGDLSVYWYQQSLDQGLQFLIQYYNGEERAKGNILERFSAQQFPDLHSELNLSSLELGDSALYFCASSVGGPLNTEAFFGQGTRLTVV.

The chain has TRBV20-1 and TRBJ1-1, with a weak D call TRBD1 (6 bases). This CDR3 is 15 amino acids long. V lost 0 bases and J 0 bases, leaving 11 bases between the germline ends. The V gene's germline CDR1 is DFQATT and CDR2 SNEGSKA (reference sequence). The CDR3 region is CSARDGQNLNTEAFF. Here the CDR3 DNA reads TGCAGTGCTAGAGATGGACAGAACCTGAACACTGAAGCTTTCTTT.

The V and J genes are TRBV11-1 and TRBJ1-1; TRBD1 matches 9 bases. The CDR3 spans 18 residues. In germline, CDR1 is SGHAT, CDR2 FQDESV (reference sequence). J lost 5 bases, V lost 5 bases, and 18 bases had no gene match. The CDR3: CASSPKVWGQGDWTEAFF. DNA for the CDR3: TGTGCCAGCAGCCCAAAGGTCTGGGGACAGGGAGATTGGACTGAAGCTTTCTTT.

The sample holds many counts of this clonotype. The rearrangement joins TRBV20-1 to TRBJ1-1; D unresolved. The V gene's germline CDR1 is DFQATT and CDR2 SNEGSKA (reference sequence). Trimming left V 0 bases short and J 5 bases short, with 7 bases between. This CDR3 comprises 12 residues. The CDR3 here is CSARESSTEAFF. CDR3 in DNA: TGCAGTGCTAGAGAATCGAGTACTGAAGCTTTCTTT.

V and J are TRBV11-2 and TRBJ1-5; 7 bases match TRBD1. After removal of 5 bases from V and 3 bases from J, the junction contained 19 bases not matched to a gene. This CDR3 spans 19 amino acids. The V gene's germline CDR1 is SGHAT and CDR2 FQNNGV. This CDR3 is CASSQGRKVGQEFNQPQHF. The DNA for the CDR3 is TGTGCCAGCAGCCAGGGCAGGAAGGTCGGACAGGAGTTCAATCAGCCCCAGCATTTT.

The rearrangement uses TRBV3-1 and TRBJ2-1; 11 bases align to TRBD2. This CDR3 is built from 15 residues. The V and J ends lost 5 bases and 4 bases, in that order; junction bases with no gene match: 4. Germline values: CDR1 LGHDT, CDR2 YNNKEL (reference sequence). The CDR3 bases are TGTGCCAGCAGCTGGGGACTAGCGGAATACAATGAGCAGTTCTTC. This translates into CASSWGLAEYNEQFF.

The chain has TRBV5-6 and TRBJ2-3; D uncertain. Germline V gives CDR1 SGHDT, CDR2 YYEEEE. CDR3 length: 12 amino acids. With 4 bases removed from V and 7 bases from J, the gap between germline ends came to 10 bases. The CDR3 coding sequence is TGTGCCAGCAGCATCCGGGCCAATACGCAGTATTTT. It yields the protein CASSIRANTQYF.

CDR3 nucleotide sequence: TGTGCCAGCAGTTACGATCCTAGCGGGACCGCCTACGAGCAGTACTTC. This gives the protein CASSYDPSGTAYEQYF. The gene calls are TRBV6-2 or TRBV6-3 and TRBJ2-7; 9 nucleotides align to TRBD2. After removal of 2 bases from V and 2 bases from J, the junction contained 7 bases not matched to a gene. From germline, CDR1 is MNHEY and CDR2 SVGEGT. The CDR3 spans 16 residues.

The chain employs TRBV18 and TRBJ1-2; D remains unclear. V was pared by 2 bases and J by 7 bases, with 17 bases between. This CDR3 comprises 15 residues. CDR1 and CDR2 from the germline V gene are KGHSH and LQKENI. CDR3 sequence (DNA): TGTGCCAGCTCACCAGCTGCCGGCAGCCAGCGTGGCTACACCTTC. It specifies CASSPAAGSQRGYTF.

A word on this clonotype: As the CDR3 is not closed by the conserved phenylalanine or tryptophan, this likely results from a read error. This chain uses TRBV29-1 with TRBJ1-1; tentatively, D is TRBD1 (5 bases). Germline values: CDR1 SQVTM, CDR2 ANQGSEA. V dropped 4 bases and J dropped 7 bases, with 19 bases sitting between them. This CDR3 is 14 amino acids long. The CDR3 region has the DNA TGCAGCGTTGCGATATGGAACGGGACCATTGAAGCTTTCCTT. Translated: CSVAIWNGTIEAFL.

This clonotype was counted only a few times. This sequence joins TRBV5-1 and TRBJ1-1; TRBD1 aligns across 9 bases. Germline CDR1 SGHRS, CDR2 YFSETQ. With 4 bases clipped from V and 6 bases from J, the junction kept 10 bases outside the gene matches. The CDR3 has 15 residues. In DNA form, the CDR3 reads TGCGCCAGCAGCCGCCCGGGGACAGGGTATCCTGAAGCTTTCTTT. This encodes CASSRPGTGYPEAFF.

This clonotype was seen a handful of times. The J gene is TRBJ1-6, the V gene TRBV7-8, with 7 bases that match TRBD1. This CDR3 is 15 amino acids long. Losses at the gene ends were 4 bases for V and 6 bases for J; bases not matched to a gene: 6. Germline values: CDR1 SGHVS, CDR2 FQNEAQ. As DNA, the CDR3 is TGTGCCAGCAGCTCGCGCGGGACAGTTAATTCACCCCTCCACTTT. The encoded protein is CASSSRGTVNSPLHF.

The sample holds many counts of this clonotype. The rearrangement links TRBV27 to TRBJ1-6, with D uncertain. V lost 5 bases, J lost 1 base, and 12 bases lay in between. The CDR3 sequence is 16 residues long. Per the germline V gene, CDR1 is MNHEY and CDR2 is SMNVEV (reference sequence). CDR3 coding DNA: TGTGCCAGCAGTCAAAATACTGGATCCTATAATTCACCCCTCCACTTT. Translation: CASSQNTGSYNSPLHF.

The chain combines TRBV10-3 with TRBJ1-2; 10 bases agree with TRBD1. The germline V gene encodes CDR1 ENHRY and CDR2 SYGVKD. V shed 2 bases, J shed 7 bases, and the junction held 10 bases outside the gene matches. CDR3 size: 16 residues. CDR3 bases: TGTGCCATCAGTGAGCCGGGACAGGGGCCTGGGGGTGGCTACACCTTC. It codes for CAISEPGQGPGGGYTF.

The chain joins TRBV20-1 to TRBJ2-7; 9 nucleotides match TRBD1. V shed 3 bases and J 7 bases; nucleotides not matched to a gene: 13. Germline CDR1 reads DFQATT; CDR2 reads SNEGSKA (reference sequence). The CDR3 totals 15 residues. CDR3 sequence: CSASPPHRGLGEQYF. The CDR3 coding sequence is TGCAGTGCTAGCCCCCCGCACAGGGGGCTGGGGGAGCAGTACTTC.

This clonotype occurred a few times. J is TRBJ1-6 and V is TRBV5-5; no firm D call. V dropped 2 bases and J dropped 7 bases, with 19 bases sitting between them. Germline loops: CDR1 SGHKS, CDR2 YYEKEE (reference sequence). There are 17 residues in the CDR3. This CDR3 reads CASSFNIPGKSNSPLHF. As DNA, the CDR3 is TGTGCCAGCAGCTTTAATATACCGGGGAAATCAAATTCACCCCTCCACTTT.